The rows below give T cell receptor beta chains drawn from one sample of a study of T cell repertoires in cytomegalovirus infection. TCRdb re-derived calls from the reads in MiXCR, one entry per CDR3 protein. The sample consists of roughly 120,000 distinct CDR3 sequences, 30% to 35% of them appearing once. The antigens of these receptors remain unknown. The starting material was CD8+ T cells from cultured PBMCs, obtained from culture after CMV antigen stimulation. The receptor source for this set is a human donor in good health (CMV status not recorded). Some clones in this sample may be carry-over from other donors' samples. Each CDR3 is given with its conserved first and last residue. Each record gives: D gene, J gene, clone size, V gene, CDR3 protein, CDR3 DNA. D genes are given only for firm matches. Clone size, where shown, is once, few, many, or a class for clones that have expanded.

TRBD1 | TRBJ1-4 | many | TRBV7-2 | CASTPTDRLREKLFF | TGTGCCAGCACGCCGACGGACAGGTTACGTGAAAAACTGTTTTTT
TRBD1 | TRBJ1-5 | few | TRBV20-1 | CSARPSGGAHNQPQHF | TGCAGTGCTAGGCCCTCAGGGGGGGCGCATAATCAGCCCCAGCATTTT
TRBD1 | TRBJ1-1 | few | TRBV4-3 | CASSQDPRGPNTEAFF | TGCGCCAGCAGCCAAGATCCCAGGGGGCCGAACACTGAAGCTTTCTTT
NA | TRBJ2-3 | many | TRBV7-9 | CASSVSTDTQYF | TGTGCCAGCAGCGTAAGCACAGATACGCAGTATTTT
NA | TRBJ2-1 | few | TRBV27 | CASGPPDNEQFF | TGTGCCAGCGGCCCCCCCGACAATGAGCAGTTCTTC
NA | TRBJ1-1 | NA | TRBV4-1 | CASSQVGEMGTEAFF | TGCGCCAGCAGCCAAGTTGGCGAGATGGGCACTGAAGCTTTCTTT
NA | TRBJ1-1 | NA | TRBV12-3/TRBV12-4 | CASTDGAFGLKREAFF | TGTGCCAGCACCGACGGGGCCTTTGGCCTCAAAAGGGAAGCTTTCTTT
TRBD2 | TRBJ2-7 | few | TRBV12-3/TRBV12-4 | CASRNIASGEQYF | TGTGCCAGCAGGAACATCGCTAGCGGCGAGCAGTACTTC
NA | TRBJ2-7 | NA | TRBV4-1 | CASSQVQGNYEQYF | TGCGCCAGCAGCCAAGTTCAGGGGAACTACGAGCAGTACTTC
NA | TRBJ1-5 | NA | TRBV4-3 | CASSYSPGSVYNQPQHF | TGCGCCAGCAGCTACTCCCCGGGGTCGGTCTACAATCAGCCCCAGCATTTT
NA | TRBJ1-5 | few | TRBV7-6 | CASSLTASDPQPQHF | TGTGCCAGCAGCTTAACAGCTAGCGACCCTCAGCCCCAGCATTTT
TRBD1 | TRBJ2-5 | NA | TRBV7-9 | CASSSGQGAEETQYF | TGTGCCAGCTCCTCGGGACAGGGGGCAGAAGAGACCCAGTACTTC
NA | TRBJ2-5 | NA | TRBV11-2 | CASRVSGEETQYF | TGTGCCAGCAGAGTCTCAGGGGAAGAGACCCAGTACTTC
NA | TRBJ2-1 | few | TRBV19 | CASSIGGVNEQFF | TGTGCCAGTAGTATAGGGGGGGTGAATGAGCAGTTCTTC
TRBD2 | TRBJ2-1 | few | TRBV7-8 | CASSSGRGGGNEQFF | TGTGCCAGCAGCTCCGGGCGCGGGGGGGGGAATGAGCAGTTCTTC
NA | TRBJ2-1 | NA | TRBV2 | CASMVGYNEQFF | TGTGCCAGCATGGTGGGCTACAATGAGCAGTTCTTC
TRBD2 | TRBJ2-5 | NA | TRBV7-9 | CASRGGLETQYF | TGTGCCAGCCGGGGGGGCTTGGAGACCCAGTACTTC
TRBD1 | TRBJ1-1 | few | TRBV7-9 | CASTTGVGTEAFF | TGTGCCAGCACTACAGGGGTTGGCACTGAAGCTTTCTTT
NA | TRBJ2-1 | NA | TRBV5-1 | CASSIGTGVSYNEQFF | TGCGCCAGCAGCATTGGAACCGGGGTCTCCTACAATGAGCAGTTCTTC
TRBD1 | TRBJ1-2 | NA | TRBV9 | CASSNDREGYGYTF | TGTGCCAGCAGCAACGACAGGGAAGGCTATGGCTACACCTTC
TRBD1 | TRBJ1-1 | many | TRBV6-2/TRBV6-3 | CASSYSVDRGGTEAFF | TGTGCCAGCAGTTACTCTGTCGACAGGGGAGGGACTGAAGCTTTCTTT
NA | TRBJ2-7 | few | TRBV6-2/TRBV6-3 | CASSGGRGQLLYEQYF | TGTGCCAGCAGTGGTGGACGAGGACAGCTACTCTACGAGCAGTACTTC
NA | TRBJ2-7 | NA | TRBV27 | CASSLSGINYEQYF | TGTGCCAGCAGTTTATCGGGGATAAACTACGAGCAGTACTTC
NA | TRBJ1-6 | NA | TRBV6-1 | CASSATPGSYNSPLHF | TGTGCCAGCAGTGCCACCCCCGGCAGCTATAATTCACCCCTCCACTTT
NA | TRBJ1-1 | NA | TRBV5-4 | CASSSWIQMTEAFF | TGTGCCAGCAGCTCCTGGATCCAGATGACCGAAGCTTTCTTT
NA | TRBJ1-5 | NA | TRBV4-3 | CASSQDGTDDQPQHF | TGCGCCAGCAGCCAAGACGGCACCGATGATCAGCCCCAGCATTTT
TRBD1 | TRBJ1-2 | NA | TRBV10-3 | CAITGQGSGYGYTF | TGTGCCATCACCGGACAGGGAAGTGGCTATGGCTACACCTTC
NA | TRBJ2-3 | NA | TRBV5-6 | CASSIAGDTQYF | TGTGCCAGCAGCATAGCCGGGGATACGCAGTATTTT
NA | TRBJ1-6 | few | TRBV7-9 | CASSLSEGPNSPLHF | TGTGCCAGCAGCTTATCGGAGGGGCCTAATTCACCCCTCCACTTT
TRBD1 | TRBJ2-7 | medium-sized | TRBV12-3/TRBV12-4 | CASSPRDRGISEQYF | TGTGCCAGCAGTCCACGGGACAGGGGGATTAGCGAGCAGTACTTC
NA | TRBJ1-5 | few | TRBV7-2 | CASSLWADGNQPQHF | TGTGCCAGCAGCTTATGGGCCGATGGCAATCAGCCCCAGCATTTT
NA | TRBJ1-3 | NA | TRBV4-1 | CASSQGLNRALSGNTIYF | TGCGCCAGCAGCCAAGGGCTTAACAGGGCCCTCTCTGGAAACACCATATATTTT
NA | TRBJ1-2 | NA | TRBV27 | CASRVGGVNYGYTF | TGTGCCAGCAGGGTAGGGGGAGTTAACTATGGCTACACCTTC
NA | TRBJ2-7 | NA | TRBV27 | CASSLGRPRSYEQYF | TGTGCCAGCAGTTTAGGACGGCCCCGGTCCTACGAGCAGTACTTC
TRBD2 | TRBJ2-3 | few | TRBV6-1 | CASSPNARGGSLDTQYF | TGTGCCAGCAGCCCGAACGCGCGCGGCGGGAGCCTAGATACGCAGTATTTT
NA | TRBJ1-1 | NA | TRBV12-3/TRBV12-4 | CASSPPGDTEAFF | TGTGCCAGCAGCCCCCCCGGCGACACTGAAGCTTTCTTT
NA | TRBJ1-1 | NA | TRBV4-2 | CASSQDLWTLMNTEAFF | TGTGCCAGCAGCCAAGATTTATGGACACTTATGAACACTGAAGCTTTCTTT
NA | TRBJ2-5 | few | TRBV6-1 | CASTFGWGTRLGETQYF | TGTGCCAGCACGTTTGGATGGGGGACGAGATTGGGGGAGACCCAGTACTTC
TRBD1 | TRBJ2-7 | few | TRBV6-5 | CASSWGQETYEQYF | TGTGCCAGCAGTTGGGGACAGGAAACCTACGAGCAGTACTTC